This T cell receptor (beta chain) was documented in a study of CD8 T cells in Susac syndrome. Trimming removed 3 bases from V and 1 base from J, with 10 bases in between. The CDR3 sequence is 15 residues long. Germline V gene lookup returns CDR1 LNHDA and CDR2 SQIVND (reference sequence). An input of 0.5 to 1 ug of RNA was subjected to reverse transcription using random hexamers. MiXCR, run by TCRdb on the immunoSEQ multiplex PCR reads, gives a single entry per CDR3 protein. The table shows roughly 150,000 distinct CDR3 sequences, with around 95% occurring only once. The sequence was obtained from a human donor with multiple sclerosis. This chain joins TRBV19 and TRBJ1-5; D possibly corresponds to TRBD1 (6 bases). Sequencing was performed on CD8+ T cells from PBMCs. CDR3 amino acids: CASSMDRGSNQPQHF. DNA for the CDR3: TGTGCCAGTAGTATGGACAGAGGGAGCAATCAGCCCCAGCATTTT. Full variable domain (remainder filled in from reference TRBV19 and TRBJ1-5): DGGITQSPKYLFRKEGQNVTLSCEQNLNHDAMYWYRQDPGQGLRLIYYSQIVNDFQKGDIAEGYSVSREKKESFPLTVTSAQKNPTAFYLCASSMDRGSNQPQHFGDGTRLSIL.